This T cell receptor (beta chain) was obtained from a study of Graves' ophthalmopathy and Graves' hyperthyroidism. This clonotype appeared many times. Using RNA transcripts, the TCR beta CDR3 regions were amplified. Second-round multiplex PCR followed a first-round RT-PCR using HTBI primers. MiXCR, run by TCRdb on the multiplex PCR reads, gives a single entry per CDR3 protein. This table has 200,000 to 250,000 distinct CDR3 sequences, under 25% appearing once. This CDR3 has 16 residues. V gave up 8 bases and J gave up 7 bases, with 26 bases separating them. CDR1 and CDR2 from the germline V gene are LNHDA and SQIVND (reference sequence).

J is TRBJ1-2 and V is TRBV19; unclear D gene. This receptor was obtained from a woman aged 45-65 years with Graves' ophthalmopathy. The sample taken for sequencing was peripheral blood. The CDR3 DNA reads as TGTGCCAGTCGGGATGGGAGTTTTACGACTAACGGTGGCTACACCTTC. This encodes CASRDGSFTTNGGYTF. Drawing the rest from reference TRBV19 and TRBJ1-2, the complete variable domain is DGGITQSPKYLFRKEGQNVTLSCEQNLNHDAMYWYRQDPGQGLRLIYYSQIVNDFQKGDIAEGYSVSREKKESFPLTVTSAQKNPTAFYLCASRDGSFTTNGGYTFGSGTRLTVV.